The rows below give T cell receptor beta chains drawn from one sample of a study of blood T cell repertoires in COVID-19. Generated by immunoSEQ multiplex PCR, the TCRdb table keeps only in-frame clones and is missing some. Counted here are around 190,000 clones, roughly 86% occurring once; the ten biggest clones make up 10%. Material: PBMCs or T cells enriched from blood (not recorded which). The receptors originated from a man in his late teens or twenties with acute COVID-19. Both conserved end residues are part of each CDR3. Each record gives: CDR3 length, V gene, D gene, J gene, clone size, CDR3 protein, CDR3 DNA. The D gene is left open where the match is weak. Clone size, where shown, is once, few, many, or a class for clones that have expanded.

16	TRBV28	.	TRBJ1-2	.	CASSPAVGGSLYGYTF	TGTGCCAGCAGTCCGGCCGTAGGTGGGAGTCTCTATGGCTACACCTTC
13	TRBV6-6	TRBD2	TRBJ2-7	.	CASSAGLNYEQYF	TGTGCCAGCTCAGCGGGACTGAACTACGAGCAGTACTTC
16	TRBV6-2/TRBV6-3	TRBD1	TRBJ2-1	.	CASSTSGTGSYNEQFF	TGTGCCAGCAGTACATCCGGGACAGGGTCATACAATGAGCAGTTCTTC
15	TRBV24-1	TRBD1	TRBJ2-2	few	CATSDGDREAGELFF	TGTGCCACCAGTGATGGGGACAGGGAGGCCGGGGAGCTGTTTTTT
16	TRBV4-3	.	TRBJ1-2	.	CASSQEASPFSGGYTF	TGCGCCAGCAGCCAAGAGGCCAGCCCATTTTCGGGGGGCTACACCTTC
14	TRBV19	.	TRBJ2-1	.	CASSIYGGANEQFF	TGTGCCAGTAGTATATATGGGGGGGCGAATGAGCAGTTCTTC
17	TRBV7-3	TRBD2	TRBJ2-1	.	CASSLHPTSGRVDEQFF	TGTGCCAGCAGCCTCCACCCGACTAGCGGGAGAGTCGATGAGCAGTTCTTC
14	TRBV7-2	.	TRBJ2-7	.	CASKVGGGVFEQYF	TGTGCCAGCAAAGTCGGAGGGGGGGTCTTCGAGCAGTACTTC
16	TRBV4-1	TRBD2	TRBJ2-1	.	CASSQVLAGTYNEQFF	TGCGCCAGCAGCCAAGTTCTAGCGGGAACCTACAATGAGCAGTTCTTC
14	TRBV2	TRBD1	TRBJ1-5	.	CASTPRGGNQPQHF	TGTGCCAGCACTCCCAGGGGGGGCAATCAGCCCCAGCATTTT
16	TRBV3-1/TRBV3-2	.	TRBJ2-5	.	CASSRIGASAQETQYF	TGTGCCAGCAGCCGGATAGGAGCTAGCGCTCAAGAGACCCAGTACTTC
16	TRBV5-1	TRBD1	TRBJ2-2	.	CASSLAGQGPAGELFF	TGCGCCAGCAGCTTGGCGGGACAGGGGCCAGCCGGGGAGCTGTTTTTT
15	TRBV7-9	TRBD1	TRBJ2-7	.	CASSPQGQGGYEQYF	TGTGCCAGCAGCCCACAGGGACAGGGGGGCTACGAGCAGTACTTC
15	TRBV6-2/TRBV6-3	TRBD1	TRBJ1-2	.	CASSAGGGFVDGYTF	TGTGCCAGCAGTGCAGGGGGCGGTTTCGTGGATGGCTACACCTTC
14	TRBV7-3	.	TRBJ1-1	.	CASSLLAENTEAFF	TGTGCCAGCAGCTTATTAGCAGAGAACACTGAAGCTTTCTTT
16	TRBV14	.	TRBJ2-1	.	CASSQGVAGPRVQQFF	TGTGCCAGCAGCCAAGGGGTGGCGGGCCCGCGGGTTCAGCAGTTCTTC
17	TRBV4-2	TRBD1	TRBJ2-1	.	CASSQDSYRGTYNEQFF	TGTGCCAGCAGCCAAGACTCTTACAGGGGAACCTACAATGAGCAGTTCTTC
14	TRBV2	.	TRBJ1-1	.	CASSIGGTGTEAFF	TGTGCCAGCAGTATCGGGGGGACGGGGACTGAAGCTTTCTTT
16	TRBV28	TRBD1	TRBJ2-1	.	CASSITGTVLYNEQFF	TGTGCCAGCTCAATTACGGGGACAGTCTTATACAATGAGCAGTTCTTC
15	TRBV28	.	TRBJ2-3	.	CASSSLGRTTDTQYF	TGTGCCAGCAGTTCACTAGGACGTACCACAGATACGCAGTATTTT
15	TRBV28	TRBD1	TRBJ2-2	.	CASKGQGRNTGELFF	TGTGCCAGCAAGGGACAGGGAAGGAACACCGGGGAGCTGTTTTTT
14	TRBV30	.	TRBJ2-7	.	CAWSYKGVTYEQYF	TGTGCCTGGAGTTACAAGGGGGTCACCTACGAGCAGTACTTC